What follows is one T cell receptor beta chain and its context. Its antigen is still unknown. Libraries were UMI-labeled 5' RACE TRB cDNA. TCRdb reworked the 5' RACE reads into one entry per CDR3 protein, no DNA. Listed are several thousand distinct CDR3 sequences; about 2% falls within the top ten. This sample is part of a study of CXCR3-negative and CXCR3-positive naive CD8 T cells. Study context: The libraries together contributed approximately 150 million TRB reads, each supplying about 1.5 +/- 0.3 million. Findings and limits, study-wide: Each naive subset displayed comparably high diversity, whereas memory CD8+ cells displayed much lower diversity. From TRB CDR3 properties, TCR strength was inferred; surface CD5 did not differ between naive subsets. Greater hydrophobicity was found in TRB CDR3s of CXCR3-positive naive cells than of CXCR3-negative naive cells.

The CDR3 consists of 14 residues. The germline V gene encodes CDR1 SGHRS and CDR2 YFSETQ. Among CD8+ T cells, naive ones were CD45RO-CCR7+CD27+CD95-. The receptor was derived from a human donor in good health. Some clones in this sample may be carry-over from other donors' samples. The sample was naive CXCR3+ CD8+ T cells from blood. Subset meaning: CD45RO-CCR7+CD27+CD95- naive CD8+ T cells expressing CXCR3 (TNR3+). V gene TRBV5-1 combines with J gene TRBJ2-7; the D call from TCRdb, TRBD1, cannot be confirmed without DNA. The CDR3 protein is CASSPGTGFYEQYF.